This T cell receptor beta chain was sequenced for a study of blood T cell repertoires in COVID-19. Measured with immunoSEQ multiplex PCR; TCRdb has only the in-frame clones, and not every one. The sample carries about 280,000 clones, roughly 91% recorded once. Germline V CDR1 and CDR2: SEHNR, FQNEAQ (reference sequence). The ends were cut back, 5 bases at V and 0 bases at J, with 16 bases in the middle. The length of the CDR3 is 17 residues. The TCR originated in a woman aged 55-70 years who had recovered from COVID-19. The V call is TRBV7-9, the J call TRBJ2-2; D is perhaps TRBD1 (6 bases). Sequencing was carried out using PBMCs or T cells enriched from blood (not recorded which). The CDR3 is CASSGRPGHTNTGELFF. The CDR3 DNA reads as TGTGCCAGCAGCGGGCGACCGGGACATACGAACACCGGGGAGCTGTTTTTT.